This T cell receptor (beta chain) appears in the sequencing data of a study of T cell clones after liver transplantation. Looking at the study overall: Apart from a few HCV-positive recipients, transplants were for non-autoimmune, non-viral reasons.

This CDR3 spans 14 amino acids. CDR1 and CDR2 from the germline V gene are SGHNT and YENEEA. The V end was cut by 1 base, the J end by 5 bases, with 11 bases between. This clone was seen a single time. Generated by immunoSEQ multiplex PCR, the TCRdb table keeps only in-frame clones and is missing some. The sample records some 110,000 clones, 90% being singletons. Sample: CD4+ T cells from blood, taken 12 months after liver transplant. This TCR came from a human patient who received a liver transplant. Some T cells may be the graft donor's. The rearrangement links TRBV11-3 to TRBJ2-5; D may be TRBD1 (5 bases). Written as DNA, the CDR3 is TGTGCCAGCAGCTTAGGGGGCCCCCGGGAGACCCAGTACTTC. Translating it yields CASSLGGPRETQYF.